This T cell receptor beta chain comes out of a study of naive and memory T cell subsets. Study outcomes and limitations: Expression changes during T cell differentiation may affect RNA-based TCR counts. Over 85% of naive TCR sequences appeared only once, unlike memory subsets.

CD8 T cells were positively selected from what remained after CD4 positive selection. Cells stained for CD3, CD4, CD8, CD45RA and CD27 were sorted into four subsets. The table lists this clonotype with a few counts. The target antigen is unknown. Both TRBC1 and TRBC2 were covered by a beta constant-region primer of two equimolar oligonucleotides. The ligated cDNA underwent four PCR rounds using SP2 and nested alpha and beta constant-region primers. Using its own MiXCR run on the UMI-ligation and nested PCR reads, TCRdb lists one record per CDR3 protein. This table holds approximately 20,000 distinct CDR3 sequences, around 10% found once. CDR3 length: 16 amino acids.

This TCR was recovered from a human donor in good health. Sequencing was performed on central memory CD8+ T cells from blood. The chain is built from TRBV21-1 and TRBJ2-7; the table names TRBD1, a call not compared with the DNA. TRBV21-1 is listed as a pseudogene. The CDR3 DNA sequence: TGTGCCAGCAGCAAAGATGACAGGGAAAATTCCTACGAGCAGTACTTC. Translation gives CASSKDDRENSYEQYF.